These 27 T cell receptor gamma chains came from one sample sequenced in a study of gamma-delta chains in newborns, infants, children. TCRdb reanalysed the reads via CATT. The data show some 850 gamma-chain clones, 35% to 50% seen once. Specimen: blood. Receptors were obtained from a child who was a newborn, infant or young child, either healthy, febrile or measles-vaccinated (not recorded which).

Judged by abundance, this clone is large (0.1 to 1%). Other DNA sequences in this specimen translate into the identical CDR3. The chain combines TRGV9 with TRGJP. TCRdb records no J gene; here it was assigned by comparing the DNA to germline. Trimming at V came to 0 bases and at J to 7 bases, leaving 6 bases not matched to a gene. The germline V gene has CDR1 GITISATS and CDR2 ISYDGTV (reference sequence). CDR3 length: 17 amino acids. This CDR3 reads CALWEVQQELGKKIKVF. The CDR3 DNA reads TGTGCCTTGTGGGAGGTGCAGCAGGAGTTGGGCAAAAAAATCAAGGTATTT.

Points on this clone: A far bigger clonotype differs at one base, so this is likely a read error. This specimen includes other DNA sequences encoding the same CDR3. This sequence joins TRGV9 and TRGJP. As TCRdb names no J gene, one was assigned here on the basis of a DNA match to germline. Germline V lookup: CDR1 GITISATS, CDR2 ISYDGTV (reference sequence). The CDR3 runs to 15 residues. CDR3 sequence: CALWEQELGKKIKVF. The DNA for the CDR3 is TGTGCCTTGTGGGAGCAAGAGTTGGGTAAAAAAATCAAGGTATTT.

On this clone: Because the CDR3's place on the DNA is in doubt, the DNA is left out and the CDR3 is given as listed by TCRdb. Within the sample, other DNA sequences also encode this same CDR3. The V gene is listed as TRGV4; no J gene was called. The CDR3 is 20 residues long, ends included. CDR1 EGSTGY and CDR2 YDSYTSSV come from the germline V gene. The CDR3 region is CATWDGPIIRNSLVAYKKLF.

By share, this clone ranks as hyperexpanded. A much more abundant neighbour one base away suggests this may be a read error. Other nucleotide sequences from this sample produce the same CDR3. The rearrangement uses TRGV9 and TRGJP. The J gene is absent in TCRdb and was assigned here via DNA matching to germline. V lost 0 bases, J lost 7 bases, and 3 bases stayed unmatched. Germline lookup yields CDR1 GITISATS and CDR2 ISYDGTV (reference sequence). This CDR3 has 16 amino acids. The CDR3 coding sequence is TGTGCCTTGTGGGAGGTGCAGGAGTTGGGCAAAAAAATCAAGGTATTT. Protein sequence: CALWEVQELGKKIKVF.

This clone was observed a few times. The gene calls are TRGV9 and TRGJP. TCRdb lists no J gene, so it was determined here by aligning the DNA to germline. Germline trimming cut 0 bases from V and 5 bases from J; bases unmatched to any gene: 4. The CDR3 has 17 residues. Germline V gene lookup returns CDR1 GITISATS and CDR2 ISYDGTV (reference sequence). The DNA of the CDR3 is TGTGCCTTGTGGGAGGTGTGGGAAGAGTTGGGCAAAAAAATCAAGGTATTT. Amino acids: CALWEVWEELGKKIKVF.

On this clone itself: Different DNA sequences within this sample yield the same CDR3. The V and J genes are TRGV2 and TRGJ1 or TRGJ2. The J gene, absent from TCRdb, was called here by matching the DNA to germline. The CDR3 sequence is 12 residues long. CDR1 EGSNGY and CDR2 YDSYNSKV come from the germline V gene. V trimming: 0 bases; J trimming: 9 bases; junction bases outside the gene matches: 5. The CDR3 bases are TGTGCCACCTGGGACGGGCGGCGTAAGAAACTCTTT. Translated: CATWDGRRKKLF.

This clone is labeled as large. The V and J genes are TRGV8 and TRGJ1 or TRGJ2. The J gene, absent from TCRdb, was called here by matching the DNA to germline. The ends lost 5 bases at V and 8 bases at J; junction bases unmatched: 3. CDR3 length: 10 amino acids. Germline V gene sequence: CDR1 VENAVY, CDR2 YDSYNSRV. The CDR3 here is CATWGHKKLF. CDR3 coding DNA: TGTGCCACCTGGGGACATAAGAAACTCTTT.

The chain employs TRGV3 and TRGJ1 or TRGJ2. TCRdb records no J gene; here it was assigned by comparing the DNA to germline. J gave up 7 bases and V 0 bases, and 6 bases lay outside the gene matches. This CDR3 is 13 amino acids long. Germline assignment: CDR1 VTNTFY and CDR2 YDVSTARD (reference sequence). The CDR3 DNA is TGTGCCACCTGGGACAGGGGGGGGTATAAGAAACTCTTT. It is translated as CATWDRGGYKKLF.

This clone was detected a few times. This chain connects TRGV9 to TRGJ1 or TRGJ2. TCRdb gives no J gene; it was assigned here by matching the DNA to germline. CDR1 and CDR2 from the germline V gene are GITISATS and ISYDGTV (reference sequence). The junction had 0 bases not matched to a gene; V was cut back by 2 bases and J by 2 bases. The CDR3 contains 12 residues. CDR3 sequence reads: CALWEDYYKKLF. The CDR3 nucleotides read TGTGCCTTGTGGGAGGATTATTATAAGAAACTCTTT.

This clone was detected a few times. The genes are TRGV5 and TRGJP2. In the absence of a J gene in TCRdb, the DNA was matched to germline to assign it here. Germline CDR1 and CDR2: VINAFY and YDVSNSKD. This CDR3 contains 16 residues. V lost 0 bases, J lost 1 base, and 5 bases stayed unmatched. CDR3 in amino acids: CATWDRPASSDWIKTF. The DNA of the CDR3 is TGTGCCACCTGGGACAGGCCCGCTAGTAGTGATTGGATCAAGACGTTT.

In this sample, this clone is large (0.1 to 1%). The chain uses TRGV5 and TRGJ1 or TRGJ2. Here the J gene was assigned by germline matching of the DNA, as TCRdb has none. The CDR3 runs to 17 residues. The V gene end was trimmed by 1 base and the J gene end by 1 base; junction bases not matched to a gene: 13. Germline loops: CDR1 VINAFY, CDR2 YDVSNSKD. CDR3 nucleotide sequence: TGTGCCACCTGGGACAGCCAAATCGGAAAAAATTATTATAAGAAACTCTTT. Protein sequence: CATWDSQIGKNYYKKLF.

The table lists this clone with a few counts. A read error likely explains this, since a far larger clone differs by one base. The chain joins TRGV9 to TRGJP. Here the J gene came from matching the DNA to germline, since TCRdb omits it. The CDR3 is 16 residues long. Per germline, CDR1 GITISATS and CDR2 ISYDGTV (reference sequence). CDR3 sequence (DNA): TGTGCCTTGTGGGAGGTGCAAGAGTTGGGCAAAAAAAGCAAGGTATTT. Its protein product is CALWEVQELGKKSKVF.

For this clone: Other nucleotide sequences in the sample specify the same CDR3. This chain connects TRGV2 to TRGJ1 or TRGJ2. Germline matching of the DNA provided the J gene here, since TCRdb leaves it blank. CDR3 size: 13 residues. The V and J ends lost 0 bases and 3 bases, in that order; junction bases with no gene match: 2. CDR1 is EGSNGY and CDR2 is YDSYNSKV in the germline V gene. The CDR3, as DNA: TGTGCCACCTGGGACGGGCTTTATTATAAGAAACTCTTT. It is translated as CATWDGLYYKKLF.

This clone turned up a few times. Other DNA sequences in the same sample also yield this CDR3. The rearrangement links TRGV9 to TRGJP. The J gene was missing in TCRdb and was found by matching the end of the DNA to germline. Trimming took 0 bases from V and 7 from J; bases not matched to a gene: 6. The CDR3 is 17 amino acids. Germline assignment: CDR1 GITISATS and CDR2 ISYDGTV (reference sequence). The CDR3 loop is CALWEVQEELGKKIKVF. Here the CDR3 DNA reads TGTGCCTTGTGGGAGGTGCAGGAGGAGTTGGGCAAAAAAATCAAGGTATTT.

As concerns this clone: The junction departs from germline at one end; a sequencing error may be responsible. Other nucleotide sequences in the sample specify the same CDR3. The chain links TRGV3 to TRGJ1 or TRGJ2. The J gene, not given by TCRdb, was assigned here from a germline match of the nucleotide sequence. This CDR3 contains 14 residues. In germline, CDR1 is VTNTFY, CDR2 YDVSTARD (reference sequence). Here the CDR3 reads CATWKTIWDYKKLF. The CDR3 coding sequence is TGCGCCACCTGGAAGACCATTTGGGATTATAAGAAACTCTTT.

This clone was found a few times. The rearrangement uses TRGV9 and TRGJP. The J gene, left out of TCRdb, was set here by checking the DNA against germline. V lost 2 bases and J lost 6; bases outside the gene matches: 4. The length of the CDR3 is 16 residues. In germline, CDR1 is GITISATS, CDR2 ISYDGTV (reference sequence). The CDR3 spells CALWEGGELGKKIKVF. The CDR3 DNA sequence: TGTGCCTTGTGGGAGGGAGGAGAGTTGGGCAAAAAAATCAAGGTATTT.

With regard to this clone: An end of the junction does not agree with germline; a read error may underlie this. The V call is TRGV9, the J call TRGJ1 or TRGJ2. TCRdb gives no J gene; it was assigned here by matching the DNA to germline. The CDR3 is made up of 10 amino acids. In germline, CDR1 is GITISATS, CDR2 ISYDGTV (reference sequence). The CDR3 reads CALWYYMKLF. For the CDR3, the DNA is TGTGCCTTGTGGTATTATATGAAACTCTTT.

This sequence joins TRGV9 and TRGJP. TCRdb carries no J gene annotation; the J gene was assigned here by matching the DNA with germline. The CDR3 spans 18 residues. Germline values: CDR1 GITISATS, CDR2 ISYDGTV (reference sequence). The V segment lost 3 bases and the J segment 4 bases; nucleotides outside the gene matches: 9. CDR3 sequence (DNA): TGTGCCTTGTGGGAGACGGGGGCCCAAGAGTTGGGCAAAAAAATCAAGGTATTT. It encodes CALWETGAQELGKKIKVF.

This clone was recorded a few times. This specimen includes other DNA sequences encoding the same CDR3. V is TRGV9 and J is TRGJP. Since TCRdb gives no J gene, matching the DNA to germline was used here to assign it. J gave up 9 bases and V 0 bases, and 5 bases lay outside the gene matches. The CDR3 extends over 16 amino acids. CDR1 is GITISATS and CDR2 is ISYDGTV in the germline V gene (reference sequence). In DNA form, the CDR3 reads TGTGCCTTGTGGGAGGTGCATGGGTTGGGCAAAAAAATCAAGGTATTT. Its translation is CALWEVHGLGKKIKVF.

As to this clone: A far bigger clonotype differs at one base, so this is likely a read error. The CDR3 loop is CALWEQEVGKKIKVF. CDR3 DNA: TGTGCCTTGTGGGAGCAAGAGGTGGGCAAAAAAATCAAGGTATTT. V usage is TRGV9 and J usage is TRGJP. The J gene was missing in TCRdb and was found by matching the end of the DNA to germline. The germline gives CDR1 GITISATS, CDR2 ISYDGTV (reference sequence). The CDR3 has 15 residues.

This chain uses TRGV9 with TRGJP. No J gene was available from TCRdb, and it was assigned here by a germline match of the DNA. Trimming cost V 6 bases and J 5 bases; bases outside gene matches: 4. Germline assignment: CDR1 GITISATS and CDR2 ISYDGTV (reference sequence). The CDR3 totals 15 residues. DNA for the CDR3: TGTGCCTTGTGGAATAAAGAGTTGGGCAAAAAAATCAAGGTATTT. Its translation is CALWNKELGKKIKVF.

The V gene is TRGV4, the J gene TRGJP1. TCRdb is silent on the J gene; assignment here came from matching the DNA to germline. With V trimmed by 4 bases and J by 0 bases, 5 bases remained unmatched. CDR3 length: 15 amino acids. CDR1 and CDR2 (germline): EGSTGY, YDSYTSSV. The CDR3 sequence is CATWEGYTTGWFKIF. CDR3 in DNA: TGTGCCACCTGGGAGGGGTATACCACTGGTTGGTTCAAGATATTT.

Remarks on this clone: This specimen includes other DNA sequences encoding the same CDR3. This sequence joins TRGV9 and TRGJP. TCRdb offers no J gene call, so here the DNA was matched to germline to obtain one. The CDR3 is 14 residues long. The ends lost 5 bases at V and 9 bases at J; junction bases unmatched: 4. CDR1 and CDR2 (germline): GITISATS, ISYDGTV (reference sequence). CDR3 sequence (DNA): TGTGCCTTGTGGGTCGGGTTGGGCAAAAAAATCAAGGTATTT. It specifies CALWVGLGKKIKVF.

This clone has only one observation. A much larger clone differs from this one at a single base, so this may be a read error. V is TRGV2 and J is TRGJP1. No J gene is reported in TCRdb; it was inferred here by comparing the DNA with germline. The germline V gene has CDR1 EGSNGY and CDR2 YDSYNSKV. CDR3 length: 13 amino acids. The CDR3 sequence: CAAWDCRGWFKIF. Written as DNA, the CDR3 is TGTGCCGCCTGGGACTGCCGTGGTTGGTTCAAGATATTT.

This clone was counted between two and nine times. The sample carries other DNA sequences with the same CDR3. The rearrangement joins TRGV9 to TRGJP. The J gene, absent from TCRdb, was called here by matching the DNA to germline. The length of the CDR3 is 14 residues. Germline V gene lookup returns CDR1 GITISATS and CDR2 ISYDGTV (reference sequence). V dropped 0 bases and J dropped 10; count of bases not matched to a gene: 0. The CDR3 sequence is CALWEVLGKKIKVF. The CDR3 DNA is TGTGCCTTGTGGGAGGTGTTGGGCAAAAAAATCAAGGTATTT.

This clone is large within its sample. The CDR3 loop is CATWDSCQPKKLF. The CDR3 DNA reads TGTGCCACCTGGGACAGTTGTCAGCCGAAGAAACTCTTT. The chain carries TRGV3 and TRGJ1 or TRGJ2. Because TCRdb records no J gene, it was assigned here through a match of the DNA to germline. With 1 base clipped from V and 10 bases from J, the junction kept 10 bases outside the gene matches. This CDR3 region has 13 residues. Germline V lookup: CDR1 VTNTFY, CDR2 YDVSTARD (reference sequence).

The chain links TRGV9 to TRGJP. Because TCRdb records no J gene, it was assigned here through a match of the DNA to germline. J lost 13 bases, V lost 0 bases, and 6 bases had no gene match. CDR1 and CDR2 (germline): GITISATS, ISYDGTV (reference sequence). The CDR3 extends over 15 amino acids. CDR3 protein: CALWEVKIGKKIKVF. CDR3 DNA sequence: TGTGCCTTGTGGGAGGTGAAAATAGGCAAAAAAATCAAGGTATTT.